What follows describes a single T cell receptor beta chain. Its antigen is undetermined. Produced via immunoSEQ multiplex PCR; TCRdb's table is partial and in-frame only. The repertoire consists of about 79,000 clones, with more than 90% occurring once and the leading ten covering more than 5.5%. This specimen comes from a study of OX40 agonist ivuxolimab in advanced cancers. Study as a whole: Partial responses occurred in Three dose-escalation patients, one with hepatocellular carcinoma and two with cutaneous melanoma.

V dropped 7 bases and J dropped 1 base, with 10 bases sitting between them. The CDR3 length is 13 residues. Germline-derived CDR1 and CDR2 are MDHEN and SYDVKM. Study observations and caveats: Expanded peripheral T cells had an undetermined antigen specificity. The study found that CD8+ T cells averaged more expanded clones than CD4+.

Sequencing used CD4+ or CD8+ T cells sorted from blood, obtained in a trial of the OX40 agonist ivuxolimab. V and J are TRBV28 and TRBJ1-1; D remains ambiguous. The sequence was collected from an adult with an advanced solid tumor such as melanoma, head and neck, liver or kidney cancer. The CDR3 DNA follows: TGTGCCAGCACACTCTTTGGGAACACTGAAGCTTTCTTT. This translates into CASTLFGNTEAFF.